The 6 T cell receptor beta chains reported below all come from one sample, sequenced in a study of blood T cell repertoires in COVID-19. TCRdb keeps only in-frame clones here, not all; method: immunoSEQ multiplex PCR. The table has about 410,000 clones, about 90% seen once. Input material: PBMCs or T cells enriched from blood (not recorded which). These receptors were collected from a woman aged 30 to 39 who had recovered from COVID-19.

V and J are TRBV3-1 (or the pseudogene TRBV3-2) and TRBJ2-7; no clear D gene. V lost 8 bases, J lost 0 bases, and 8 bases lay in between. There are 12 residues in the CDR3. CDR1 LGHDT and CDR2 YNNKEL come from the germline V gene (reference sequence). CDR3 residues: CASGQHSYEQYF. The CDR3 DNA reads TGTGCCAGCGGGCAGCACTCCTACGAGCAGTACTTC.

This rearrangement joins TRBV7-9 to TRBJ1-2, with TRBD1 matching over 8 bases. From germline, CDR1 is SEHNR and CDR2 FQNEAQ (reference sequence). The V gene end was trimmed by 3 bases and the J gene end by 7 bases; junction bases not matched to a gene: 4. This CDR3 region has 13 residues. CDR3 amino acids: CASSLATGAGYTF. CDR3 in DNA: TGTGCCAGCAGCTTGGCGACAGGGGCTGGCTACACCTTC.

The chain couples TRBV5-6 to TRBJ1-1, with D unresolved. The length of the CDR3 is 15 residues. Deletions cut 1 base from V and 2 bases from J, with 12 bases between. Looked up from germline, CDR1 is SGHDT and CDR2 is YYEEEE. CDR3 DNA sequence: TGTGCCAGCAGCTTGCAATCTTTGGCTAACACTGAAGCTTTCTTT. It specifies CASSLQSLANTEAFF.

The rearrangement links TRBV12-1 to TRBJ1-5; TRBD1, the table's D call, was not compared with the DNA. TRBV12-1 is designated a pseudogene. The CDR3 has 14 amino acids. CDR3 nucleotides: TGTGCCAGCATACTTTCGACACCCGATCAGCCCCAGCATTTT. This sequence encodes CASILSTPDQPQHF.

The table lists this clone with a count of one. The chain carries TRBV18 and TRBJ2-2, with 14 bases fitting TRBD2. The CDR3 spans 17 residues. Trimming took 5 bases from V and 5 from J; bases not matched to a gene: 7. CDR1 and CDR2 from the germline V gene are KGHSH and LQKENI. CDR3 sequence (DNA): TGTGCCAGCTCAGCGACAGGGACTAGCGGGAGTACCGGGGAGCTGTTTTTT. As protein: CASSATGTSGSTGELFF. The full variable domain, its missing parts supplied by reference TRBV18 and TRBJ2-2, is NAGVMQNPRHLVRRRGQEARLRCSPMKGHSHVYWYRQLPEEGLKFMVYLQKENIIDESGMPKERFSAEFPKEGPSILRIQQVVRGDSAAYFCASSATGTSGSTGELFFGEGSRLTVL.

The chain uses TRBV30 and TRBJ2-7; D is unclear. The CDR3 loop spans 12 amino acids. Germline assignment: CDR1 GTSNPN and CDR2 SVGIG (reference sequence). The V end was cut by 7 bases, the J end by 2 bases, with 12 bases between. The CDR3 DNA follows: TGTGCCTCACACCAGGATCCCTACGAGCAGTACTTC. It codes for CASHQDPYEQYF.